These 19 T cell receptor beta chains share one sample of origin, sequenced in a study of cytomegalovirus exposure and HLA in healthy donors (dated by TCRdb to 2016 to 2017). The method was the immunoSEQ multiplex PCR assay. TCRdb provides this immuneACCESS table in a form limited to in-frame rearrangements. Some clones are lacking; in checked studies, under half of them reflect an unresolved V gene, and why the rest are absent is not known. Present in this sample are over 250,000 clones, approximately 86% of which were seen just once. Around 1% of the sample belongs to the ten largest clones. The sequencing input was PBMCs. Receptors originate from a woman aged 18-29 years in good health and CMV-seronegative.

The chain uses TRBV7-3 and TRBJ2-7; D remains ambiguous. Trimming left V 5 bases short and J 3 bases short, with 11 bases between. CDR1 and CDR2 from the germline V gene are SGHTA and FQGTGA. The length of the CDR3 is 13 residues. The CDR3 here is CASSPRGFYEQYF. The CDR3 bases are TGTGCCAGCAGCCCCCGCGGATTCTACGAGCAGTACTTC.

The V and J genes are TRBV30 and TRBJ1-1; D gene ambiguous. Germline values: CDR1 GTSNPN, CDR2 SVGIG (reference sequence). Trimming removed 3 bases at V and 1 base at J, with 9 bases between. The CDR3 is 13 amino acids. CDR3 sequence (DNA): TGTGCCTGGAGCCAACAGAAGAACACTGAAGCTTTCTTT. As protein: CAWSQQKNTEAFF.

The rearrangement joins TRBV28 to TRBJ1-5; D ambiguous. This CDR3 spans 12 amino acids. Germline V gene sequence: CDR1 MDHEN, CDR2 SYDVKM. Trimming cost V 1 base and J 15 bases, with 13 bases left between them. The CDR3 is CASSLSSGVRHF. CDR3 in DNA: TGTGCCAGCAGTTTATCCTCCGGGGTCCGGCATTTT. The entire variable domain, with the rest obtained from reference TRBV28 and TRBJ1-5, is as follows: DVKVTQSSRYLVKRTGEKVFLECVQDMDHENMFWYRQDPGLGLRLIYFSYDVKMKEKGDIPEGYSVSREKKERFSLILESASTNQTSMYLCASSLSSGVRHFGDGTRLSIL.

CDR3: CASSSYWGGDEKLFF. The CDR3 region has the DNA TGTGCCAGCAGCTCGTATTGGGGAGGTGATGAAAAACTGTTTTTT. This chain links TRBV7-9 with TRBJ1-4; D unresolved. The germline V gene has CDR1 SEHNR and CDR2 FQNEAQ (reference sequence). This CDR3 contains 15 residues. V shed 4 bases and J shed 6 bases, with 15 bases lying between them.

The chain has TRBV27 and TRBJ2-2; no clear D. Germline assignment: CDR1 MNHEY and CDR2 SMNVEV (reference sequence). The CDR3 spans 12 residues. V shed 5 bases and J shed 2 bases, with 3 bases lying between them. For the CDR3, the DNA is TGTGCCAGCAGTCTAAACACCGGGGAGCTGTTTTTT. Its translation: CASSLNTGELFF.

CDR3 sequence reads: CASSDSILIPWRYGYTF. Written as DNA, the CDR3 is TGCGCCAGCAGTGACTCCATCTTAATACCCTGGAGGTATGGCTACACCTTC. The gene calls are TRBV10-1 and TRBJ1-2; no clear D. The germline V gene has CDR1 WNHNN and CDR2 SYGVQD (reference sequence). The CDR3 has 17 residues. V dropped 3 bases and J dropped 5 bases, with 22 bases sitting between them.

This clone was observed a few times. The chain has TRBV4-1 and TRBJ1-2; D gene ambiguous. Trimming pared 3 bases from V and 6 bases from J, leaving 11 bases between. The germline V gene encodes CDR1 MGHRA and CDR2 YSYEKL. This CDR3 has 13 amino acids. CDR3 sequence (DNA): TGCGCCAGCAGCCAGGGCAAAGGCCATGGCTACACCTTC. Residues: CASSQGKGHGYTF.

The chain couples TRBV5-1 to TRBJ1-2; 7 nucleotides line up with TRBD1. Losses at the gene ends were 2 bases for V and 2 bases for J; bases not matched to a gene: 3. The CDR3 totals 14 residues. Germline values: CDR1 SGHRS, CDR2 YFSETQ. CDR3 sequence: CASSFWGQNYGYTF. The CDR3, as DNA: TGCGCCAGCAGCTTTTGGGGACAGAACTATGGCTACACCTTC.

The chain combines TRBV28 with TRBJ1-6, with 11 bases matching TRBD1. In germline, CDR1 is MDHEN, CDR2 SYDVKM. The CDR3 is 18 residues long. Trimming at V came to 7 bases and at J to 4 bases, leaving 12 bases not matched to a gene. The CDR3 sequence: CASITSPGQGVYNSPLHF. The CDR3 DNA reads TGTGCCAGCATTACTTCTCCGGGACAGGGGGTTTATAATTCACCCCTCCACTTT.

This clone was seen once. The chain joins TRBV5-4 to TRBJ1-3, with a possible D match to TRBD1 (6 bases). Trimming shortened V by 4 bases and J by 3 bases, and 11 bases separated the two germline ends. This CDR3 region has 14 residues. The germline V gene has CDR1 SGHNT and CDR2 YYREEE (reference sequence). CDR3 protein: CASSTQGSGNTIYF. CDR3 sequence (DNA): TGTGCCAGCAGCACCCAGGGGAGTGGAAACACCATATATTTT.

This clone was recorded only once. The chain joins TRBV11-2 to TRBJ2-7; 7 bases match TRBD2. Germline CDR1 SGHAT, CDR2 FQNNGV. The trim removed 1 base at V and 5 bases at J, leaving 8 bases unmatched. The CDR3 has 15 residues. Here the CDR3 DNA reads TGTGCCAGCAGCTTAGGGCGGGGGTCGGTCCACGAGCAGTACTTC. It specifies CASSLGRGSVHEQYF. The full variable domain, its missing parts supplied by reference TRBV11-2 and TRBJ2-7, is EAGVAQSPRYKIIEKRQSVAFWCNPISGHATLYWYQQILGQGPKLLIQFQNNGVVDDSQLPKDRFSAERLKGVDSTLKIQPAKLEDSAVYLCASSLGRGSVHEQYFGPGTRLTVT.

V usage is TRBV28 and J usage is TRBJ2-5; a weak D match, TRBD2 (5 bases). From germline, CDR1 is MDHEN and CDR2 SYDVKM. Trimming stripped 2 bases from V and 0 bases from J, with 10 bases between. CDR3 length: 15 residues. DNA for the CDR3: TGTGCCAGCAGTTTAACCGGGGTGAACCAAGAGACCCAGTACTTC. It codes for CASSLTGVNQETQYF.

Here the CDR3 DNA reads TGTGCCAGCAGTAGAACAGGGAACCTTGAAGCTTTCTTT. Protein: CASSRTGNLEAFF. The rearrangement uses TRBV27 and TRBJ1-1; possible D gene TRBD1, 6 bases. The V end lost 5 bases, the J end lost 7 bases, and 14 bases lay between the germline ends. The CDR3 totals 13 residues. Per the germline V gene, CDR1 is MNHEY and CDR2 is SMNVEV (reference sequence).

The chain carries TRBV19 and TRBJ1-5; maybe TRBD1 (5 bases). CDR1 and CDR2 from the germline V gene are LNHDA and SQIVND (reference sequence). The CDR3 is made up of 17 amino acids. Between the trimmed V and J ends, which lost 6 bases and 0 bases, there was a span of 18 bases. The CDR3 coding sequence is TGTGCCAGTAGGGGGAGGGACGGCTCGAATAGCAATCAGCCCCAGCATTTT. Translating gives CASRGRDGSNSNQPQHF.

The V and J genes are TRBV9 and TRBJ1-2; tentatively, D is TRBD1 (5 bases). The CDR3 spans 14 residues. Trimming removed 0 bases at V and 3 bases at J, with 9 bases between. CDR1 is SGDLS and CDR2 is YYNGEE in the germline V gene. The CDR3 protein is CASSVVGADYGYTF. CDR3 nucleotides: TGTGCCAGCAGCGTAGTTGGGGCGGACTATGGCTACACCTTC.

V gene TRBV19 combines with J gene TRBJ1-1; no clear D. The CDR3 contains 15 residues. CDR1 is LNHDA and CDR2 is SQIVND in the germline V gene (reference sequence). The ends were cut back, 3 bases at V and 4 bases at J, with 15 bases in the middle. In DNA form, the CDR3 reads TGTGCCAGTAGTATCCAGTCTCCCTTTGGCACTGAAGCTTTCTTT. Translated, it gives CASSIQSPFGTEAFF.

The chain combines TRBV5-1 with TRBJ1-3; 8 bases are a match to TRBD1. V gave up 4 bases and J gave up 4 bases; unmatched junction bases: 7. Germline lookup yields CDR1 SGHRS and CDR2 YFSETQ. This CDR3 is 15 amino acids long. Here the CDR3 reads CASSAQGDSGNTIYF. CDR3 nucleotides: TGCGCCAGCAGCGCACAGGGGGACTCCGGAAACACCATATATTTT.

This clone was counted only a few times. CDR3 coding DNA: TGCGCCAGCAGCCCGGACAGGACGGGTACCTACGAGCAGTACTTC. This codes for CASSPDRTGTYEQYF. The gene calls are TRBV5-1 and TRBJ2-7; 7 nucleotides agree with TRBD1. This CDR3 spans 15 amino acids. The trim removed 4 bases at V and 2 bases at J, leaving 9 bases unmatched. Per the germline V gene, CDR1 is SGHRS and CDR2 is YFSETQ.

This clone has only one observation. The gene calls are TRBV19 and TRBJ1-5; 7 bases are a match to TRBD1. After removal of 5 bases from V and 7 bases from J, the junction contained 11 bases not matched to a gene. The CDR3 is 15 amino acids. CDR1 and CDR2 from the germline V gene are LNHDA and SQIVND (reference sequence). CDR3 region: CASSAEGAGGQPQHF. The CDR3 DNA is TGTGCCAGTAGTGCCGAGGGGGCTGGAGGGCAGCCCCAGCATTTT.